The clone carrying this TCR beta chain was counted many times. Other DNA sequences within the sample encode an identical CDR3. Libraries were prepared by immunoSEQ multiplex PCR; TCRdb keeps only in-frame clonotypes and omits some of them. The sample lists some 1 million clones, roughly 70% seen once, with about 1.5% in the top ten. CDR1 and CDR2 from the germline V gene are ENHRY and SYGVKD. Trimming left V 6 bases short and J 2 bases short, with 13 bases between. The CDR3 length is 14 residues. This sample stems from a study of shared clonotypes between healthy human individuals. The rearrangement links TRBV10-3 to TRBJ1-1; D perhaps matches TRBD1 (6 bases). The origin of this receptor is a young man in good health. Sequencing input: memory CD4+ T cells sorted from blood. The subset was: CD45RA-negative fraction. This CDR3 is CAISAGAANTEAFF. The CDR3 DNA sequence: TGTGCCATCAGCGCAGGGGCCGCTAACACTGAAGCTTTCTTT.